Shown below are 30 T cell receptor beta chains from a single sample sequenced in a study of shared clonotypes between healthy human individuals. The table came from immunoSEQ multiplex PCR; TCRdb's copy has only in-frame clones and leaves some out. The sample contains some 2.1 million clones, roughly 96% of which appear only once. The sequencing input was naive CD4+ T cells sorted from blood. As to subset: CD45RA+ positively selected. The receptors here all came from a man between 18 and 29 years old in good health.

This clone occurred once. CDR3 DNA sequence: TGTGCCAGCAGCGTAGCCCTCCCACAGGGTCTCTCTGGGGCCAACGTCCTGACTTTC. As protein: CASSVALPQGLSGANVLTF. The rearrangement uses TRBV9 and TRBJ2-6; a weak D match, TRBD1 (6 bases). The V end lost 0 bases, the J end lost 0 bases, and 16 bases lay between the germline ends. CDR3 size: 19 residues. CDR1 is SGDLS, CDR2 YYNGEE, per germline.

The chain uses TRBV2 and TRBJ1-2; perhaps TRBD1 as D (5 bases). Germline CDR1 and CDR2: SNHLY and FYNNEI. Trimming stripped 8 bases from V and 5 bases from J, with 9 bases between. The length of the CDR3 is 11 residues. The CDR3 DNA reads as TGTGCCAGCGGGGACGGATATGGCTACACCTTC. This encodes CASGDGYGYTF.

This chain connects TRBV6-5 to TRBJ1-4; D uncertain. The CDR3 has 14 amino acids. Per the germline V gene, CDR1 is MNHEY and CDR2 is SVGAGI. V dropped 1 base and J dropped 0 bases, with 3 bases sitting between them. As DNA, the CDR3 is TGTGCCAGCAGTTACTTGGCAACTAATGAAAAACTGTTTTTT. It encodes CASSYLATNEKLFF.

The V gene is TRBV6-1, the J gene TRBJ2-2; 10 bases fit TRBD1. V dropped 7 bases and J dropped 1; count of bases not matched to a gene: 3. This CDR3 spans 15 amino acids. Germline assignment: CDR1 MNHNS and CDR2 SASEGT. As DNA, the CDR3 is TGTGCCAGCACCGGACAGGGGGGGAACACCGGGGAGCTGTTTTTT. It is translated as CASTGQGGNTGELFF.

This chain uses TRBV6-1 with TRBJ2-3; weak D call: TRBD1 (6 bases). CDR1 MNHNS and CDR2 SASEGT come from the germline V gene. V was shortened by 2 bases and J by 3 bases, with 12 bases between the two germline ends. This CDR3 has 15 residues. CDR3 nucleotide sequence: TGTGCCAGCAGTGAACAGGGGTCCGGGACAGATACGCAGTATTTT. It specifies CASSEQGSGTDTQYF.

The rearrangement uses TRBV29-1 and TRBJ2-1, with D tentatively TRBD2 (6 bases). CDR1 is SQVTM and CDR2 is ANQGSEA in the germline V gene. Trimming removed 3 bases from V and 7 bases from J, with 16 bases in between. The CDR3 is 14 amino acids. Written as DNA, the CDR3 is TGCAGCGTTGATCTCCCCCCAGGAGGGAATGAGCAGTTCTTC. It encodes CSVDLPPGGNEQFF.

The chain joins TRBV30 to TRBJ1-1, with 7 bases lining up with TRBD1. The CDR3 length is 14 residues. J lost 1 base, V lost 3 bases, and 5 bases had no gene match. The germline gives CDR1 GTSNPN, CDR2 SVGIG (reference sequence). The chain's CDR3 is CAWRARDRNTEAFF. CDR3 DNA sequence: TGTGCCTGGAGGGCACGGGACAGGAACACTGAAGCTTTCTTT.

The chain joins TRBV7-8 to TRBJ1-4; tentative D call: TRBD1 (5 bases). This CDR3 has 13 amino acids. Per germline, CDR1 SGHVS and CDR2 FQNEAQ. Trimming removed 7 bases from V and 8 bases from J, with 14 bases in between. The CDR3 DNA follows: TGTGCCAGCACCTCAGGGTTAAACGAAAAACTGTTTTTT. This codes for CASTSGLNEKLFF.

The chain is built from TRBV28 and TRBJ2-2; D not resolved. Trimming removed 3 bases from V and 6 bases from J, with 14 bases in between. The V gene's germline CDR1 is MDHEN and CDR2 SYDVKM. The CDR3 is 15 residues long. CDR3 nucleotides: TGTGCCAGCAGTTTTGAGTTAACAATCCCCGGGGAGCTGTTTTTT. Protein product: CASSFELTIPGELFF. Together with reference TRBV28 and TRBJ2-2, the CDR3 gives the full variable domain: DVKVTQSSRYLVKRTGEKVFLECVQDMDHENMFWYRQDPGLGLRLIYFSYDVKMKEKGDIPEGYSVSREKKERFSLILESASTNQTSMYLCASSFELTIPGELFFGEGSRLTVL.

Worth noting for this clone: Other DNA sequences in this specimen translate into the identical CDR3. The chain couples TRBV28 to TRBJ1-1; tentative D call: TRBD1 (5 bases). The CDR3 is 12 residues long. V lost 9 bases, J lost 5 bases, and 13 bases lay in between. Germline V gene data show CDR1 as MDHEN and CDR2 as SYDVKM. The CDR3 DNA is TGTGCCAGTTCGACTGGGGGGACTGAAGCTTTCTTT. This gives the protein CASSTGGTEAFF. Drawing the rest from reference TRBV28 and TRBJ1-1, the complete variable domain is DVKVTQSSRYLVKRTGEKVFLECVQDMDHENMFWYRQDPGLGLRLIYFSYDVKMKEKGDIPEGYSVSREKKERFSLILESASTNQTSMYLCASSTGGTEAFFGQGTRLTVV.

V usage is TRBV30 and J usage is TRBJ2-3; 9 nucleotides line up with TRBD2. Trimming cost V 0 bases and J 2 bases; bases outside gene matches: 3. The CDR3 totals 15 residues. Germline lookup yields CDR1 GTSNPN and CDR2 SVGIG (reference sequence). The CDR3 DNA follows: TGTGCCTGGAGTGTAGGCGGGGGGGCCACAGATACGCAGTATTTT. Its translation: CAWSVGGGATDTQYF.

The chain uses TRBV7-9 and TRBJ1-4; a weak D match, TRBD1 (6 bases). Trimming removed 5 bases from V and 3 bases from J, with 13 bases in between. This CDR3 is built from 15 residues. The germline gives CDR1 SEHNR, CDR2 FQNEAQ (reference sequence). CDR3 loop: CASSEGGGANEKLFF. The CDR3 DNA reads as TGTGCCAGCAGCGAAGGGGGTGGTGCTAATGAAAAACTGTTTTTT. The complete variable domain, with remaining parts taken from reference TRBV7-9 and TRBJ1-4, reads DTGVSQNPRHKITKRGQNVTFRCDPISEHNRLYWYRQTLGQGPEFLTYFQNEAQLEKSRLLSDRFSAERPKGSFSTLEIQRTEQGDSAMYLCASSEGGGANEKLFFGSGTQLSVL.

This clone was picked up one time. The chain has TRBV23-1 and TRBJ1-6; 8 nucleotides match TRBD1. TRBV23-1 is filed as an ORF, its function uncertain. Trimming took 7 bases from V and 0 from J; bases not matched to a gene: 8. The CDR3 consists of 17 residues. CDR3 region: CASKPGTGRSYNSPLHF. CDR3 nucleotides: TGCGCCAGCAAACCAGGGACAGGTCGCTCCTATAATTCACCCCTCCACTTT.

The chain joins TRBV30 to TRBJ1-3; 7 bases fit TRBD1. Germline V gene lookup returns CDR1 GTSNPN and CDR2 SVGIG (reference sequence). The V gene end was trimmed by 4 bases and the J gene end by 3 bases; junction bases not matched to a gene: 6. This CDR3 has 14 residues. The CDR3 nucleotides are TGTGCCTGGAATAGACAGGGCGGTGGAAACACCATATATTTT. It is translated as CAWNRQGGGNTIYF.

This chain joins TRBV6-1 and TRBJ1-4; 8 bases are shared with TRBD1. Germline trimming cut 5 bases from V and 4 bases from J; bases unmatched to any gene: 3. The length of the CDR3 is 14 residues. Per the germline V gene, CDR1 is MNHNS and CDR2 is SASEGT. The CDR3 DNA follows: TGTGCCAGCAGTTATGGACAGGGTAATGAAAAACTGTTTTTT. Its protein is CASSYGQGNEKLFF.

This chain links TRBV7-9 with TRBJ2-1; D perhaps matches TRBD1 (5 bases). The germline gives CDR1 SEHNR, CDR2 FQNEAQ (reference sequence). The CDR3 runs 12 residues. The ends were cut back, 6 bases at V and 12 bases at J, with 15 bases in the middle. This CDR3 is CASSLQEMGQFF. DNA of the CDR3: TGTGCCAGCAGTCTACAGGAAATGGGGCAGTTCTTC.

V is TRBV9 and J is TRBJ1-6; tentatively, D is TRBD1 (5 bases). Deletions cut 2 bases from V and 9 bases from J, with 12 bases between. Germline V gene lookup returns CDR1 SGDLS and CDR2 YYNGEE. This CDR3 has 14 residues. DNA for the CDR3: TGTGCCAGCAGCGTGGATCAGGGCAGTTCACCCCTCCACTTT. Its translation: CASSVDQGSSPLHF.

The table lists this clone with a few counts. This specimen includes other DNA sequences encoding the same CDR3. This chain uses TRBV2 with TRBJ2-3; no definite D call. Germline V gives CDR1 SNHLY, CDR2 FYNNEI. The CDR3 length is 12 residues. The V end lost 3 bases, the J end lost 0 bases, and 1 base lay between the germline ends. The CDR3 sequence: CASSDSTDTQYF. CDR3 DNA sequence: TGTGCCAGCAGTGACAGCACAGATACGCAGTATTTT.

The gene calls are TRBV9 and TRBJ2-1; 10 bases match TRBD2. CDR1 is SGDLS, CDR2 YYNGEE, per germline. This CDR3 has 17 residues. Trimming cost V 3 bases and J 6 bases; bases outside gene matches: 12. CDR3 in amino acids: CASSANWGASGSNEQFF. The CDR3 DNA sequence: TGTGCCAGCAGCGCAAATTGGGGGGCTAGCGGGAGCAATGAGCAGTTCTTC.

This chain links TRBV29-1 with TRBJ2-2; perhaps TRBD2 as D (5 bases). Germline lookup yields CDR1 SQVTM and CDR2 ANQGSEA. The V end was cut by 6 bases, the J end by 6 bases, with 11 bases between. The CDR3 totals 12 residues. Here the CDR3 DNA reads TGCAGCGTCCCTAGCTTCTCCGGGGAGCTGTTTTTT. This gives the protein CSVPSFSGELFF.

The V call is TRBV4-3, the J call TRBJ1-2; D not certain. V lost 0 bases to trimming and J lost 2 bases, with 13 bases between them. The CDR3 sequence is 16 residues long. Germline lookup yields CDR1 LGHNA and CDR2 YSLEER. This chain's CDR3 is CASSQDAQTSNYGYTF. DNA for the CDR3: TGCGCCAGCAGCCAAGATGCTCAAACGTCGAACTATGGCTACACCTTC.

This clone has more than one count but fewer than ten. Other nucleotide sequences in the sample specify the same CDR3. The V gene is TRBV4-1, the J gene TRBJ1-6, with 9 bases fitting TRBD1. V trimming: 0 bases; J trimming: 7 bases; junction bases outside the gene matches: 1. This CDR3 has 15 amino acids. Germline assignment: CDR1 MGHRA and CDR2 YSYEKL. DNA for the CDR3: TGCGCCAGCAGCCAAGAGGGACAGGGAAATTCACCCCTCCACTTT. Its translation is CASSQEGQGNSPLHF.

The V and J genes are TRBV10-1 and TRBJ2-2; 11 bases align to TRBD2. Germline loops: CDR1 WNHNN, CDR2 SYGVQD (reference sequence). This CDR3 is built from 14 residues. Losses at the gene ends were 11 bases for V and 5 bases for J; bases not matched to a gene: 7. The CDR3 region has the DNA TGCGCCCCCAGGCGGACTAGCGGGACCGGGGAGCTGTTTTTT. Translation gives CAPRRTSGTGELFF.

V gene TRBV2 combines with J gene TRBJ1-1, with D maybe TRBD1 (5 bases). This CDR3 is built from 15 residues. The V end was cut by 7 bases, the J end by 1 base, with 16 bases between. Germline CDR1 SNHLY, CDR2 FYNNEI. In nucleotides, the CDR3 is TGTGCCAGCACCGGAAGCGGGGGGACGAACACTGAAGCTTTCTTT. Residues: CASTGSGGTNTEAFF.

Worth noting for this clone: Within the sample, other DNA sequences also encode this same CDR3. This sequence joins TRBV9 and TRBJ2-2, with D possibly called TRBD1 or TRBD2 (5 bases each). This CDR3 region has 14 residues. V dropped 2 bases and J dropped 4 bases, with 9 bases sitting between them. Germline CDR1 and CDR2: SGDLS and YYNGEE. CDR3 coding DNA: TGTGCCAGCAGCGTGGGGGTTGGCACCGGGGAGCTGTTTTTT. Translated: CASSVGVGTGELFF.

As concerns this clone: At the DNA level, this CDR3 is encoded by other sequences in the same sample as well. The CDR3 reads CASSVLAGGYNEQFF. The CDR3 bases are TGTGCCAGCAGCGTTCTAGCGGGAGGTTACAATGAGCAGTTCTTC. This rearrangement joins TRBV9 to TRBJ2-1, with 11 bases aligning to TRBD2. Germline CDR1 is SGDLS and CDR2 is YYNGEE. V gave up 2 bases and J gave up 4 bases; unmatched junction bases: 2. The CDR3 length is 15 residues.

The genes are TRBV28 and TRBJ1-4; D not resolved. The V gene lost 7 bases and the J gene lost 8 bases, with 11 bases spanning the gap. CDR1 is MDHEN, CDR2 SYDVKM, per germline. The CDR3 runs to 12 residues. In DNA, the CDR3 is TGTGCCAGCACTCACGGATGGGAAAAACTGTTTTTT. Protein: CASTHGWEKLFF. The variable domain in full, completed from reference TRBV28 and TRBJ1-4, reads DVKVTQSSRYLVKRTGEKVFLECVQDMDHENMFWYRQDPGLGLRLIYFSYDVKMKEKGDIPEGYSVSREKKERFSLILESASTNQTSMYLCASTHGWEKLFFGSGTQLSVL.

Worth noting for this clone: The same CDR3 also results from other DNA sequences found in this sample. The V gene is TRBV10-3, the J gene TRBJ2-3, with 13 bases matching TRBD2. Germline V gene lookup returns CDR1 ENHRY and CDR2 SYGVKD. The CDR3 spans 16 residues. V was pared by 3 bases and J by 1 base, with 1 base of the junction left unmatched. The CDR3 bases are TGTGCCATCAGTGAAGGACTAGCGGGGGGCACAGATACGCAGTATTTT. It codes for CAISEGLAGGTDTQYF.

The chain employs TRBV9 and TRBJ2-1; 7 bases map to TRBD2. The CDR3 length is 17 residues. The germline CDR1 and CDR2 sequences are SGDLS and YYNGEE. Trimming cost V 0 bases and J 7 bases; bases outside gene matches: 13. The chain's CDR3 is CASSVAEASLGGNEQFF. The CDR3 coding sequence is TGTGCCAGCAGCGTAGCTGAGGCTTCCCTCGGGGGGAATGAGCAGTTCTTC.

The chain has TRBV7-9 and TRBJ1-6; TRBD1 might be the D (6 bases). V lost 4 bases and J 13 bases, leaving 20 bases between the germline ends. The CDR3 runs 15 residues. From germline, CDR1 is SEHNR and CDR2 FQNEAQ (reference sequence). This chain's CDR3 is CASSSHGQGLVPLHF. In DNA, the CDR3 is TGTGCCAGCAGCTCCCACGGGCAGGGGCTCGTCCCCCTCCACTTT.